This is a list of T cell receptor beta chains from one sample in a study of blood T cell repertoires in COVID-19. Assay used: immunoSEQ multiplex PCR; TCRdb lists only in-frame clones, some missing. The top ten clones hold 5.5% to 8% of a sample with roughly 99,000 clones, about 87% of them seen once. Source material: peripheral blood. These receptors came from a man between 50 and 59 years old with active or convalescent COVID-19. Each CDR3 is given with its conserved first and last residue.

TRBJ2-7,TRBV6-5,CASWLAGEVNYEQYF
TRBJ2-3,TRBV7-7,CASSAGRGRPSTDTQYF
TRBJ2-1,TRBV7-2,CASSLSSGSYNEQFF
TRBJ2-7,TRBV7-8,CASSTGQGGPYEQYF
TRBJ2-5,TRBV3-1/TRBV3-2,CASSQLGRGETQYF
TRBJ1-5,TRBV19,CASRAGRFNQPQHF
TRBJ1-1,TRBV7-8,CASSVGGRGTEAFF
TRBJ2-7,TRBV3-1/TRBV3-2,CASSQDAVGGEQYF
TRBJ2-3,TRBV24-1,CATSDLTGDGADTQYF
TRBJ1-5,TRBV24-1,CATSDARGQGVGGNQPQHF
TRBJ2-1,TRBV29-1,CSGRLGDNEQFF
TRBJ2-2,TRBV11-3,CASRFSGRANTGELFF
TRBJ2-2,TRBV9,CASSGLAGGTGELFF